These 6 T cell receptor beta chains originate from one sample sequenced in a study of cytomegalovirus exposure and HLA in healthy donors. 13 Jbeta primers and 60 Vbeta primers were used for the PCR. Some clones are missing from TCRdb's copy, which holds only in-frame ones; the method was immunoSEQ multiplex PCR. This sample has some 140,000 clones, with 70% to 80% found just once. Material: PBMCs. Every receptor here comes from a man aged 25 to 40 in good health and CMV-seropositive.

This clone was found a few times. The V and J genes are TRBV7-3 and TRBJ2-3; D uncertain. CDR1 is SGHTA and CDR2 is FQGTGA in the germline V gene. This CDR3 spans 13 amino acids. The ends were cut back, 5 bases at V and 2 bases at J, with 8 bases in the middle. The CDR3 nucleotides are TGTGCCAGCAGCGAGACACTCACAGATACGCAGTATTTT. As protein: CASSETLTDTQYF.

Note on this clone: The junction does not match germline at one end; this may be a read error. The chain couples TRBV23-1 to TRBJ1-4; 7 nucleotides line up with TRBD1. TRBV23-1 is an ORF; its function is uncertain. This CDR3 spans 13 amino acids. The CDR3 nucleotides read TGCGCCGGCAGACAGGGATTCAATGAAAAACTGTTTTTT. Its translation is CAGRQGFNEKLFF.

This clone has just a few counts. The rearrangement uses TRBV7-2 and TRBJ2-7, with TRBD1 as a possible D gene (5 bases). Trimming stripped 5 bases from V and 9 bases from J, with 20 bases between. Germline CDR1 SGHTA, CDR2 FQGNSA. CDR3 size: 14 residues. The CDR3 DNA sequence: TGTGCCAGCAGCGCAACGACAAGACCGCAGGGGCAGTACTTC. This codes for CASSATTRPQGQYF.

The chain uses TRBV2 and TRBJ2-7; tentatively, D is TRBD2 (6 bases). This CDR3 is built from 14 residues. Trimming took 7 bases from V and 0 from J, leaving 13 bases between them. Germline V gene lookup returns CDR1 SNHLY and CDR2 FYNNEI. CDR3 DNA sequence: TGTGCCAGCATAGGAGGGACGGGCTCCTACGAGCAGTACTTC. It specifies CASIGGTGSYEQYF.

This chain joins TRBV9 and TRBJ2-5; D remains unclear. Trimming stripped 0 bases from V and 2 bases from J, with 8 bases between. This CDR3 is built from 14 residues. Germline CDR1 and CDR2: SGDLS and YYNGEE. CDR3 in DNA: TGTGCCAGCAGCGTAGTAGTGAGGCAAGAGACCCAGTACTTC. Translation gives CASSVVVRQETQYF.

The chain has TRBV10-2 and TRBJ1-2, with D hard to call. CDR1 and CDR2 (germline): WSHSY, SAAADI. The V end lost 4 bases, the J end lost 8 bases, and 20 bases lay between the germline ends. The CDR3 runs to 15 residues. The CDR3: CASSGRGEASEGYTF. The CDR3 nucleotides read TGCGCCAGCAGTGGGCGAGGTGAGGCCTCCGAAGGCTACACCTTC.